The text below deals with one T cell receptor (beta chain). The V gene's germline CDR1 is MNHEY and CDR2 SVGEGT. The CDR3 loop spans 15 amino acids. V trimming: 2 bases; J trimming: 9 bases; junction bases outside the gene matches: 7. This entry belongs to a study of naive and memory T cell subsets. An equimolar mix of two oligonucleotides served as the beta constant-region primer for TRBC1 and TRBC2. Four rounds of PCR amplified the ligated cDNA using nested alpha and beta constant-region primers plus SP2. One entry per CDR3 protein, called by TCRdb with MiXCR from the UMI-ligation and nested PCR reads. The sample consists of around 17,000 distinct CDR3 sequences, roughly 9% of them appearing once.

This clonotype originated in a human donor in good health. V and J are TRBV6-2 or TRBV6-3 and TRBJ1-6; TRBD1 agrees at 7 bases. The sequencing sample was made of central memory CD8+ T cells from blood. The CDR3 DNA reads as TGTGCCAGCAGTTACCGCGGGACAGAAAGTTCACCCCTCCACTTT. Amino acids: CASSYRGTESSPLHF.